These 13 T cell receptor beta chains originate from one sample sequenced in a study of T-cell memory formation after mild COVID-19. TCRdb re-derived calls from the 5' RACE reads in MiXCR, one entry per CDR3 protein. Of around 120,000 distinct CDR3 sequences in the sample, 15% to 20% were seen once. Sequencing was performed on PBMCs or a T cell subset sorted from them (not recorded which). The origin of the receptors is an adult woman who had mild COVID-19 (a few samples of this study predate the infection). Cell type and time point are not known.

The chain carries TRBV12-3 or TRBV12-4 and TRBJ2-5; 8 bases agree with TRBD2. CDR3 length: 15 amino acids. V trimming: 3 bases; J trimming: 5 bases; junction bases outside the gene matches: 8. The CDR3 nucleotides are TGTGCCAGCAGTTTGGTTCGGGGGGGCGGTGAGACCCAGTACTTC. Its translation is CASSLVRGGGETQYF.

The rearrangement joins TRBV2 to TRBJ1-4; possibly TRBD1 for D (6 bases). With 4 bases removed from V and 5 bases from J, the gap between germline ends came to 11 bases. Germline CDR1 and CDR2: SNHLY and FYNNEI. The CDR3 sequence is 14 residues long. CDR3: CASSVGGRNEKLFF. CDR3 nucleotides: TGTGCCAGCAGTGTCGGGGGGCGGAATGAAAAACTGTTTTTT.

V and J are TRBV29-1 and TRBJ1-1; 10 nucleotides align to TRBD1. Per germline, CDR1 SQVTM and CDR2 ANQGSEA. The CDR3 covers 11 residues. J lost 8 bases, V lost 8 bases, and 5 bases had no gene match. The CDR3 DNA follows: TGCAGCCTTGGACAGGGGGTGGAAGCTTTCTTT. As protein: CSLGQGVEAFF.

The table lists this clonotype with a few counts. DNA of the CDR3: TGTGCCATCAGTGAGTCAGGTCAGCCCCAGCATTTT. Encoded protein: CAISESGQPQHF. The chain employs TRBV10-3 and TRBJ1-5; D is unclear. Trimming stripped 0 bases from V and 6 bases from J, with 3 bases between. This CDR3 contains 12 residues. CDR1 is ENHRY, CDR2 SYGVKD, per germline.

The chain carries TRBV7-9 and TRBJ2-1; D ambiguous. This CDR3 has 14 amino acids. V lost 2 bases to trimming and J lost 5 bases, with 10 bases between them. The germline V gene has CDR1 SEHNR and CDR2 FQNEAQ (reference sequence). CDR3 sequence (DNA): TGTGCCAGCAGCTTAAGTAGTCCTAACAATGAGCAGTTCTTC. Encoded protein: CASSLSSPNNEQFF.

This clonotype came up a few times. The chain couples TRBV12-3 or TRBV12-4 to TRBJ1-3; D remains unclear. V gave up 3 bases and J gave up 1 base, with 13 bases separating them. The length of the CDR3 is 16 residues. Written as DNA, the CDR3 is TGTGCCAGCAGTTTTGGCCGTCCCGAATCTGGAAACACCATATATTTT. Its protein is CASSFGRPESGNTIYF.

This clonotype was counted only a few times. V usage is TRBV7-9 and J usage is TRBJ2-5; the D call may be TRBD1 or TRBD2 (5 bases each). CDR1 and CDR2 from the germline V gene are SEHNR and FQNEAQ (reference sequence). The CDR3 is 17 residues long. Deletions cut 5 bases from V and 3 bases from J, with 22 bases between. Here the CDR3 reads CASSAQGDGIEEETQYF. CDR3 nucleotides: TGTGCCAGCAGCGCACAAGGGGACGGGATAGAGGAAGAGACCCAGTACTTC.

This clonotype was recorded a few times. The V and J genes are TRBV9 and TRBJ2-7; 11 nucleotides line up with TRBD2. The trim removed 3 bases at V and 2 bases at J, leaving 1 base unmatched. The CDR3 covers 14 residues. Germline CDR1 is SGDLS and CDR2 is YYNGEE. CDR3 DNA: TGTGCCAGCAGCGCGACTAGCGGGACCTACGAGCAGTACTTC. Its translation: CASSATSGTYEQYF. Complete variable domain (other parts from reference TRBV9 and TRBJ2-7): DSGVTQTPKHLITATGQRVTLRCSPRSGDLSVYWYQQSLDQGLQFLIQYYNGEERAKGNILERFSAQQFPDLHSELNLSSLELGDSALYFCASSATSGTYEQYFGPGTRLTVT.

The chain has TRBV18 and TRBJ2-7; perhaps TRBD2 as D (5 bases). The CDR3 length is 12 residues. V was pared by 3 bases and J by 3 bases, with 6 bases between. CDR1 is KGHSH, CDR2 LQKENI, per germline. This CDR3 is CASSPAGYEQYF. In nucleotides, the CDR3 is TGTGCCAGCTCACCGGCGGGCTACGAGCAGTACTTC.

This chain connects TRBV19 to TRBJ1-1, with D unclear. Germline V gene data show CDR1 as LNHDA and CDR2 as SQIVND (reference sequence). Trimming took off 7 bases at V and 5 bases at J, with 17 bases between the two ends. This CDR3 is built from 14 residues. The CDR3 DNA sequence: TGTGCCAGTAAGGACTTCCATCTAGGGACTGAAGCTTTCTTT. Translated, it gives CASKDFHLGTEAFF.

The chain is built from TRBV6-2 or TRBV6-3 and TRBJ1-3, with D uncertain. V was trimmed by 2 bases and J by 0 bases, leaving 8 bases between them. This CDR3 contains 15 residues. Per germline, CDR1 MNHEY and CDR2 SVGEGT. DNA of the CDR3: TGTGCCAGCAGTTACGCGGGATACTCTGGAAACACCATATATTTT. The encoded protein is CASSYAGYSGNTIYF.

The CDR3 DNA follows: TGTGCCAGCACTGAGCGTAACACCGGGGAGCTGTTTTTT. Its translation: CASTERNTGELFF. The V and J genes are TRBV6-2 or TRBV6-3 and TRBJ2-2; no clear D. Looked up from germline, CDR1 is MNHEY and CDR2 is SVGEGT. This CDR3 is built from 13 residues. V lost 7 bases, J lost 2 bases, and 8 bases lay in between.

This clonotype was observed a few times. This chain connects TRBV12-3 or TRBV12-4 to TRBJ1-3; no firm D call. The V end was cut by 7 bases, the J end by 2 bases, with 12 bases between. The CDR3 is 14 amino acids. CDR3 in amino acids: CASTKTGTGNTIYF. The CDR3 region has the DNA TGTGCCAGCACCAAAACGGGGACTGGAAACACCATATATTTT.